These 8 T cell receptor beta chains came from one sample sequenced in a study of blood T cell repertoires in COVID-19. TCRdb's table, derived via immunoSEQ multiplex PCR, lists solely in-frame clones and lacks some. Of around 42,000 clones in the sample, around 83% were seen once. Sequenced input: peripheral blood. The source is a woman aged 80 or older with acute or convalescent COVID-19.

The chain employs TRBV6-2 or TRBV6-3 and TRBJ1-6; possibly TRBD1 for D (5 bases). V lost 2 bases and J 9 bases, leaving 14 bases between the germline ends. The CDR3 is 15 residues long. The germline V gene encodes CDR1 MNHEY and CDR2 SVGEGT. The CDR3 sequence is CASSYHVQGGSPLHF. The CDR3 nucleotides are TGTGCCAGCAGTTACCACGTTCAGGGAGGTTCACCCCTCCACTTT.

The chain recombines TRBV2 with TRBJ1-2; maybe TRBD1 (5 bases). Germline V gene lookup returns CDR1 SNHLY and CDR2 FYNNEI. The V and J ends lost 8 bases and 4 bases respectively, with 14 bases between them. The CDR3 runs to 13 residues. The CDR3 nucleotides read TGTGCCAGCCGCAGGGAAGGAAGCTATGGCTACACCTTC. It encodes CASRREGSYGYTF.

Here the CDR3 reads CASSWGDSTEAFF. CDR3 DNA sequence: TGTGCCAGCAGTTGGGGTGACAGCACTGAAGCTTTCTTT. The V call is TRBV27, the J call TRBJ1-1; a possible D gene is TRBD1 (5 bases). The CDR3 has 13 amino acids. Trimming shortened V by 4 bases and J by 4 bases, and 10 bases separated the two germline ends. Germline lookup yields CDR1 MNHEY and CDR2 SMNVEV (reference sequence).

This sequence joins TRBV6-2 or TRBV6-3 and TRBJ2-5, with 9 bases identical to TRBD2. The CDR3 consists of 17 residues. V lost 2 bases and J lost 4; bases outside the gene matches: 11. From germline, CDR1 is MNHEY and CDR2 SVGEGT. The DNA for the CDR3 is TGTGCCAGCAGTTACAAAGGGCGGGCTAGCGGGGTAGAGACCCAGTACTTC. Translated, it gives CASSYKGRASGVETQYF.

The rearrangement joins TRBV2 to TRBJ2-7; 9 bases fit TRBD1. This CDR3 is 14 amino acids long. Looked up from germline, CDR1 is SNHLY and CDR2 is FYNNEI. The trim removed 8 bases at V and 6 bases at J, leaving 11 bases unmatched. This CDR3 reads CASGQGLDGSEQYF. As DNA, the CDR3 is TGTGCCAGCGGACAGGGGTTGGATGGAAGCGAGCAGTACTTC.

This clone was detected only once. The chain has TRBV18 and TRBJ1-1, with D possibly matching TRBD1 (6 bases). The CDR3 is 15 residues long. V lost 3 bases to trimming and J lost 1 base, with 12 bases between them. CDR1 KGHSH and CDR2 LQKENI come from the germline V gene. The CDR3 loop reads CASSPADRSNTEAFF. The CDR3 bases are TGTGCCAGCTCACCTGCGGACAGATCGAACACTGAAGCTTTCTTT.

The rearrangement links TRBV7-2 to TRBJ1-1; the match to TRBD1 covers 9 bases. The ends lost 2 bases at V and 1 base at J; junction bases unmatched: 2. Germline-derived CDR1 and CDR2 are SGHTA and FQGNSA. The CDR3 is made up of 15 amino acids. DNA of the CDR3: TGTGCCAGCAGCTTAACGGGACAGGGGAACACTGAAGCTTTCTTT. This codes for CASSLTGQGNTEAFF.

The rearrangement joins TRBV18 to TRBJ1-2; the match to TRBD1 covers 7 bases. V shed 5 bases, J shed 8 bases, and the junction held 17 bases outside the gene matches. This CDR3 has 16 residues. Per the germline V gene, CDR1 is KGHSH and CDR2 is LQKENI. The CDR3 loop is CASSARGDESGHGYTF. CDR3 DNA sequence: TGTGCCAGCTCAGCCAGGGGGGACGAGAGTGGTCACGGCTACACCTTC.